This TCR beta chain was captured in a study of shared clonotypes between healthy human individuals. Overall study findings and caveats: Sharing of clonotypes among donors was expected to vary with sequencing depth.

Worth noting for this clone: Its antigen is not identified.

Produced via immunoSEQ multiplex PCR; TCRdb's table is partial and in-frame only. The sample has about 700,000 clones, about 92% seen once; the top ten hold 20% to 25%. CD45RO negativity and positive selection for CCR7 defined naive CD8 cells, a population that excluded terminally differentiated effector memory CD45RA+ cells. Each of the donors was a healthy adult who was HIV-negative and had not had a recent acute infection or vaccination. This CDR3 contains 20 residues. Germline lookup yields CDR1 SGHVS and CDR2 FQNEAQ. The ends lost 3 bases at V and 1 base at J; junction bases unmatched: 15. The sequence came from a man younger than 45 in good health. This chain joins TRBV7-8 and TRBJ2-1, with 10 bases fitting TRBD2. The specimen was naive CD8+ T cells sorted from blood. The CDR3 DNA sequence: TGTGCCAGCAGCTTCCCGGGACAAGCTCAGACTAGCGGGTCCTACAATGAGCAGTTCTTC. It specifies CASSFPGQAQTSGSYNEQFF. The entire variable domain, with the rest obtained from reference TRBV7-8 and TRBJ2-1, is as follows: GAGVSQSPRYKVAKRGQDVALRCDPISGHVSLFWYQQALGQGPEFLTYFQNEAQLDKSGLPSDRFFAERPEGSVSTLKIQRTQQEDSAVYLCASSFPGQAQTSGSYNEQFFGPGTRLTVL.